The 13 T cell receptor beta chains in this list originate from one sample, sequenced in a study of T cell responses to AZD1222 COVID-19 vaccine (TCRdb year 2021). The sample's time point label is to be understood as: baseline before first vaccination. Libraries were prepared through the immunoSEQ multiplex PCR assay. Here the immuneACCESS table is served through TCRdb, limited to in-frame sequences with V and J called. Missing clones are a known gap in these copies; in checked studies unresolved V genes cover under half, and the rest lacks a known reason. This sample is represented by roughly 110,000 clones; about 93% of them were singletons. Of the sample, roughly 21% is held by the ten largest clones. Sequenced material: peripheral blood, taken on day 0 of AZD1222 vaccination. Source of these receptors: an adult in good health.

The V call is TRBV5-1, the J call TRBJ1-1; 8 bases are shared with TRBD1. J gave up 3 bases and V 0 bases, and 4 bases lay outside the gene matches. The CDR3 runs 15 residues. Germline values: CDR1 SGHRS, CDR2 YFSETQ. The CDR3 coding sequence is TGCGCCAGCAGCTTGGGGACAGGGATCTACACTGAAGCTTTCTTT. Protein product: CASSLGTGIYTEAFF.

The genes are TRBV2 and TRBJ1-1; D remains unclear. V was trimmed by 2 bases and J by 6 bases, leaving 7 bases between them. CDR3 length: 12 amino acids. Germline values: CDR1 SNHLY, CDR2 FYNNEI. The CDR3 loop reads CASSERLSEAFF. CDR3 DNA: TGTGCCAGCAGTGAAAGGCTTTCTGAAGCTTTCTTT.

This clone was observed once. The chain employs TRBV7-2 and TRBJ2-5; 8 positions match TRBD1. Germline V CDR1 and CDR2: SGHTA, FQGNSA. This CDR3 spans 14 amino acids. Losses at the gene ends were 3 bases for V and 5 bases for J; bases not matched to a gene: 5. CDR3 sequence reads: CASSFRGLFETQYF. CDR3 coding DNA: TGTGCCAGCAGCTTCAGGGGGCTGTTCGAGACCCAGTACTTC. Complete variable domain (other parts from reference TRBV7-2 and TRBJ2-5): GAGVSQSPSNKVTEKGKDVELRCDPISGHTALYWYRQSLGQGLEFLIYFQGNSAPDKSGLPSDRFSAERTGGSVSTLTIQRTQQEDSAVYLCASSFRGLFETQYFGPGTRLLVL.

This sequence joins TRBV5-4 and TRBJ1-1, with TRBD1 matching over 7 bases. Trimming cost V 5 bases and J 5 bases; bases outside gene matches: 15. This CDR3 region has 16 residues. Germline V CDR1 and CDR2: SGHNT, YYREEE (reference sequence). Here the CDR3 reads CASRPSNRQGGTEAFF. Here the CDR3 DNA reads TGTGCCAGCAGACCATCTAATCGACAGGGAGGAACTGAAGCTTTCTTT.

As concerns this clone: Other DNA sequences in the sample encode the same CDR3. The chain employs TRBV11-3 and TRBJ2-2; 7 nucleotides align to TRBD2. The CDR3 runs to 15 residues. Germline V CDR1 and CDR2: SGHNT, YENEEA. J lost 8 bases, V lost 5 bases, and 11 bases had no gene match. CDR3 sequence: CASSPGRGVVGELFF. The CDR3 coding sequence is TGTGCCAGCAGCCCGGGCCGGGGGGTAGTAGGGGAGCTGTTTTTT.

The V gene is TRBV4-2, the J gene TRBJ2-1; 8 positions agree with TRBD2. The junction had 3 bases not matched to a gene; V was cut back by 0 bases and J by 2 bases. This CDR3 is 16 amino acids long. From germline, CDR1 is LGHNA and CDR2 YNFKEQ. The CDR3 region has the DNA TGTGCCAGCAGCCAAGAAGGGGGACTAGCCTACAATGAGCAGTTCTTC. It encodes CASSQEGGLAYNEQFF.

CDR3 DNA sequence: TGTGCCAGCAGCCATTGGGGGGGTGCCGGGGAGCTGTTTTTT. It encodes CASSHWGGAGELFF. V gene TRBV4-2 combines with J gene TRBJ2-2, with TRBD2 matching 7 bases. Germline assignment: CDR1 LGHNA and CDR2 YNFKEQ. The CDR3 totals 14 residues. Unmatched junction bases numbered 4, after V lost 3 bases and J lost 6 bases.

V gene TRBV10-3 combines with J gene TRBJ2-1; TRBD1 agrees at 10 bases. Germline trimming cut 5 bases from V and 9 bases from J; bases unmatched to any gene: 7. CDR1 and CDR2 from the germline V gene are ENHRY and SYGVKD. The CDR3 spans 14 residues. CDR3 in amino acids: CAISIPGQGTEQFF. CDR3 DNA: TGTGCCATCAGTATTCCGGGACAGGGGACTGAGCAGTTCTTC.

This chain connects TRBV29-1 to TRBJ1-1; 8 bases align to TRBD1. V was pared by 6 bases and J by 0 bases, with 3 bases of the junction left unmatched. The CDR3 sequence is 13 residues long. Germline V CDR1 and CDR2: SQVTM, ANQGSEA. CDR3 loop: CSVNRGMNTEAFF. DNA of the CDR3: TGCAGCGTCAACAGGGGGATGAACACTGAAGCTTTCTTT.

The V gene is TRBV7-2, the J gene TRBJ2-5; 8 positions match TRBD1. The length of the CDR3 is 17 residues. V lost 3 bases to trimming and J lost 5 bases; unmatched junction nucleotides: 14. CDR1 and CDR2 from the germline V gene are SGHTA and FQGNSA. The CDR3 loop is CASSLGQGAGGGETQYF. As DNA, the CDR3 is TGTGCCAGCAGCTTGGGCCAGGGGGCCGGAGGCGGGGAGACCCAGTACTTC.

V usage is TRBV7-2 and J usage is TRBJ2-7; D remains ambiguous. The length of the CDR3 is 16 residues. Germline assignment: CDR1 SGHTA and CDR2 FQGNSA. The V end lost 2 bases, the J end lost 0 bases, and 14 bases lay between the germline ends. CDR3 sequence reads: CASSLSFADFSYEQYF. The CDR3 DNA reads as TGTGCCAGCAGCTTAAGTTTTGCTGATTTCTCCTACGAGCAGTACTTC.

The V and J genes are TRBV6-2 or TRBV6-3 and TRBJ1-1; D ambiguous. This CDR3 has 14 amino acids. The germline CDR1 and CDR2 sequences are MNHEY and SVGEGT. Deletions cut 2 bases from V and 1 base from J, with 8 bases between. For the CDR3, the DNA is TGTGCCAGCAGTTACGTGGATCCGAACACTGAAGCTTTCTTT. This codes for CASSYVDPNTEAFF.

As DNA, the CDR3 is TGCGCCAGTGGACATGAGACCTACAATGAGCAGTTCTTC. Amino acid sequence: CASGHETYNEQFF. The rearrangement uses TRBV5-1 and TRBJ2-1; D possibly corresponds to TRBD1 (5 bases). CDR3 size: 13 residues. V was pared by 8 bases and J by 2 bases, with 11 bases between. Germline assignment: CDR1 SGHRS and CDR2 YFSETQ.